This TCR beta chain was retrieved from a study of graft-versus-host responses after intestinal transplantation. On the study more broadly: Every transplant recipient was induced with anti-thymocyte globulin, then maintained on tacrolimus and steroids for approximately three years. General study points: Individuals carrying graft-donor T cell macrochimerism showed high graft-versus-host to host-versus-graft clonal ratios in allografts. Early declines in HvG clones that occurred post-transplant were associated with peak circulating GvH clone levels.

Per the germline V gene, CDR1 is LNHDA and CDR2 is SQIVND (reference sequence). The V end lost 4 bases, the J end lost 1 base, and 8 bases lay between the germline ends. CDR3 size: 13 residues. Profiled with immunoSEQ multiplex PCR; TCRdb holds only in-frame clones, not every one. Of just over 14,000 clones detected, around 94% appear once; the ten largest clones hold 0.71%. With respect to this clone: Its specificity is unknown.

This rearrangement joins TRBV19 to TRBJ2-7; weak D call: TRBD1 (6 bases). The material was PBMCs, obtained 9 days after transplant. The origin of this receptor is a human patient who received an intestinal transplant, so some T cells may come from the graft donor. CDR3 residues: CASSNGQSYEQYF. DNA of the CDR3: TGTGCCAGTAGTAACGGACAGTCCTACGAGCAGTACTTC.